This T cell receptor beta chain was recovered during a study of technical replicates of blood from several donors. Measured with immunoSEQ multiplex PCR; TCRdb has only the in-frame clones, and not every one. The profile shows under 70,000 clones, roughly nine tenths of them singletons. This TCR was sampled from a human donor in good health. Some clones in this sample may be carry-over from other donors' samples. Sequenced sample: PBMCs.

The CDR3: CASSAAFRTGRNTGELFF. The CDR3 nucleotides read TGTGCCAGCAGCGCGGCCTTCCGGACAGGGCGGAACACCGGGGAGCTGTTTTTT. V and J are TRBV5-4 and TRBJ2-2, with 8 bases fitting TRBD1. In germline, CDR1 is SGHNT, CDR2 YYREEE (reference sequence). The V segment lost 4 bases and the J segment 1 base; nucleotides outside the gene matches: 12. The CDR3 consists of 18 residues.